The sequence of this TCR beta chain was determined in a study of neurological immune-mediated disorders. Findings and caveats of the study: Expanded clones shared no CDR3 amino acid sequences across subjects, suggesting private repertoires in all groups. The multiple sclerosis repertoire cluster lacked an association with any feature, whether clinical or MRI.

TCRdb called the 5' RACE reads again in MiXCR, with one record for every CDR3 protein. The sample yields about 66,000 distinct CDR3 sequences, less than 5.5% seen once. CDR3 length: 12 residues. The germline CDR1 and CDR2 sequences are KGHSH and LQKENI. Trimming removed 2 bases from V and 8 bases from J, with 7 bases in between. This clonotype was recorded a few times. Its target is unknown. The receptor was isolated from a man aged 25-45 years with multiple sclerosis. The sample consisted of PBMCs. This sequence joins TRBV18 and TRBJ1-3; D remains ambiguous. CDR3 in amino acids: CASSPSPDTIYF. In nucleotides, the CDR3 is TGTGCCAGCTCACCAAGCCCGGACACCATATATTTT.